A few counts support the clone carrying this T cell receptor beta chain. This sample was included in a study of control samples from healthy donors and cancer patients. Here immunoSEQ multiplex PCR was the method, and the copy in TCRdb shows in-frame clones only, minus some. The sample includes about 140,000 clones, about 91% of them seen just once. The origin of this receptor is a man aged 30 to 45 in good health. Source material: blood.

The CDR3 here is CAWSLQGGTEAFF. In DNA, the CDR3 is TGTGCCTGGAGCCTGCAGGGGGGCACTGAAGCTTTCTTT. The chain couples TRBV30 to TRBJ1-1; TRBD1 matches at 7 bases. The junction had 5 bases not matched to a gene; V was cut back by 3 bases and J by 4 bases. The CDR3 runs to 13 residues. The germline gives CDR1 GTSNPN, CDR2 SVGIG (reference sequence).